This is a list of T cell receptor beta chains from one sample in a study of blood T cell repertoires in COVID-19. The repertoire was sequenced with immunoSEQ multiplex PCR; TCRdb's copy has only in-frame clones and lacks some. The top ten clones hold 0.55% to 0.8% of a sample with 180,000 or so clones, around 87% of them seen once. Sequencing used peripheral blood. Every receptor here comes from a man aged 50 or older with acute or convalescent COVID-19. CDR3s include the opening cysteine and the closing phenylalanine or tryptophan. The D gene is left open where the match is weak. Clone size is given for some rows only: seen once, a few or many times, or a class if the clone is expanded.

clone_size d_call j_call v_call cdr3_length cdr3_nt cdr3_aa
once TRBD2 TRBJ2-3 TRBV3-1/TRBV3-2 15 TGTGCCAGCAGCCACAGCGGGGGGGGCACAGATACGCAGTATTTT CASSHSGGGTDTQYF
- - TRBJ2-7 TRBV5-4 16 TGTGCCAGCAGCATGTACCGGGACTCTAGCTCCTACGAGCAGTACTTC CASSMYRDSSSYEQYF
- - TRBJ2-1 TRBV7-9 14 TGTGCCAGCAGCTTAGTGGCGCAGGGGAATGAGCAGTTCTTC CASSLVAQGNEQFF
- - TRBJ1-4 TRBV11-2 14 TGTGCCAGCAGCTTGGGTTTAGGTAGCGAAAAACTGTTTTTT CASSLGLGSEKLFF
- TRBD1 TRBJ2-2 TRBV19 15 TGTGCCAGTAAGACAGGGGGCCCGGGGGCCGGGGAGCTGTTTTTT CASKTGGPGAGELFF
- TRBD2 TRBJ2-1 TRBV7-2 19 TGTGCCAGCAGCTTAGTCCCCCTAGCGGGGCCTCGCTCCTACAATGAGCAGTTCTTC CASSLVPLAGPRSYNEQFF
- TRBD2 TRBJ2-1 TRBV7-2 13 TGTGCCAGCAGCCCCCGACAGCGGGGGGGCGGGTTCTTC CASSPRQRGGGFF
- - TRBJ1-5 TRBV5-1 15 TGCGCCAGCAGACCCACAACCAGGAGCAATCAGCCCCAGCATTTT CASRPTTRSNQPQHF
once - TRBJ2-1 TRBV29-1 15 TGCAGCGTTGGGTTTAGGGGGGGATCCTACAATGAGCAGTTCTTC CSVGFRGGSYNEQFF
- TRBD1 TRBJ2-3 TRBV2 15 TGTGCCAGCCCTGAGGGACAGGCTAGCACAGATACGCAGTATTTT CASPEGQASTDTQYF
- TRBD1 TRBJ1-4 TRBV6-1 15 TGTGCCAGCAGTACCTACAGGGGCGGTAATGAAAAACTGTTTTTT CASSTYRGGNEKLFF
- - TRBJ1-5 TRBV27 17 TGTGCCAGCAGTTTCATACAGGTGTATAGTAGCAATCAGCCCCAGCATTTT CASSFIQVYSSNQPQHF
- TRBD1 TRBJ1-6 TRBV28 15 TGTGCCAGCAGTCTGGGACAGGGGGTATTTTCACCCCTCCACTTT CASSLGQGVFSPLHF
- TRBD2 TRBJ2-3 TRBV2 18 TGTGCCAGCAGTGAAGACCCGGGACTAGCGGGAGACTCAGATACGCAGTATTTT CASSEDPGLAGDSDTQYF
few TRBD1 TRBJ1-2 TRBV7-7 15 TGTGCCAGCAGCCCACTTACTGGGGACAGCTATGGCTACACCTTC CASSPLTGDSYGYTF
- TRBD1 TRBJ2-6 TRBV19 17 TGTGGCTCAAACCTCAGGGGGACGTCTTCTGGGGCCAACGTCCTGACTTTC CGSNLRGTSSGANVLTF
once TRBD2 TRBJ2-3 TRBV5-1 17 TGCGCCAGCAGCTCCACCACTCTAGCGGGATACACAGATACGCAGTATTTT CASSSTTLAGYTDTQYF
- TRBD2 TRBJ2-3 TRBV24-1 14 TGTGCCACCGCAGCTAGCGGGATGGCAGATACGCAGTATTTT CATAASGMADTQYF
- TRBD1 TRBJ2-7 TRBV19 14 TGTGCCAGTAGTCCGGGACAGGGGGCCTACGAGCAGTACTTC CASSPGQGAYEQYF
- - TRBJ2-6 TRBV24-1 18 TGTGCCACCAGTGATTCGACCGGGACTTGGGCCGGGGCCAACGTCCTGACTTTC CATSDSTGTWAGANVLTF
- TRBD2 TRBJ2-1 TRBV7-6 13 TGTGCCAGCAGCGAGGGACTAGGAAATGAGCAGTTCTTC CASSEGLGNEQFF
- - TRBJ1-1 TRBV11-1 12 TGTGCCAGCAGCCATAGGAACACTGAAGCTTTCTTT CASSHRNTEAFF
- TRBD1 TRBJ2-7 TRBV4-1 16 TGCGCCAGCAGCCATCCTCCAAGGGACAGGGGTGGTGAGCAGTACTTC CASSHPPRDRGGEQYF
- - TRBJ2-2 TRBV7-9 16 TGTGCCAGCAGCTTACGACGGGGGGCGGACACCGGGGAGCTGTTTTTT CASSLRRGADTGELFF
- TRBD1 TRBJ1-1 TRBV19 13 TGTGCCAGTAGTGACAGGGTTCTTCATGGGGCTTTCTTT CASSDRVLHGAFF
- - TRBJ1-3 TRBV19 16 TGTGCCAGTAGTATAGCCCGGCGGCAGACTGGAAACACCATATATTTT CASSIARRQTGNTIYF
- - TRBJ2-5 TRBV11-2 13 TGTGCCAGCAGCGGGCTGCTCCAAGAGACCCAGTACTTC CASSGLLQETQYF
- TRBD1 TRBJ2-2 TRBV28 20 TGTGCCAGCACAGGACAGGGCGCTTTTGCCGGTCGCCCGAACACCGGGGAGCTGTTTTTT CASTGQGAFAGRPNTGELFF
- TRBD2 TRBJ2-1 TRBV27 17 TGTGCCAGCACCCCGGGCGGAGTAGCGGGCACCTACAATGAGCAGTTCTTC CASTPGGVAGTYNEQFF
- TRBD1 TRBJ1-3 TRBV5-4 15 TGTGCCAGCAGCCGGGGGACAGCCTCTGGAAACACCATATATTTT CASSRGTASGNTIYF
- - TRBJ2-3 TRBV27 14 TGTGCCAGCAGTTTATCGCGGATTTCAGATACGCAGTATTTT CASSLSRISDTQYF
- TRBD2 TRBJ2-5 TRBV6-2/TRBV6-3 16 TGTGCCAGCAGCCCTTCACTAGCGGGGCCCGAAGAGACCCAGTACTTC CASSPSLAGPEETQYF
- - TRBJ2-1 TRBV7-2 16 TGTGCCAGCAGCCGGGGGCGGGGGCCTCAAATCAATGAGCAGTTCTTC CASSRGRGPQINEQFF
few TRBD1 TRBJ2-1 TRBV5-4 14 TGTGCCAGCAGCTCAGCAACAGGGGCCAATGAGCAGTTCTTC CASSSATGANEQFF
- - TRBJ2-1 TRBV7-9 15 TGTGCCAGCAGCCCCCTCCCCCTCGGGAGTAGTGAGCAGTTCTTC CASSPLPLGSSEQFF
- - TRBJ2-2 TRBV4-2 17 TGTGCCAGCAGCCAAGTCACGGGTGGCACGGGCACCGGGGAGCTGTTTTTT CASSQVTGGTGTGELFF
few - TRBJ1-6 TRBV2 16 TGTGCCAGCAGCCGACGAAGTGGGGCGGATAATTCACCCCTCCACTTT CASSRRSGADNSPLHF
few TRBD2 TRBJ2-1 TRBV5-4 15 TGTGCCAGCAGCTCACTAGCGGGGGGTTACAATGAGCAGTTCTTC CASSSLAGGYNEQFF
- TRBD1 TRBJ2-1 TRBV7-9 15 TGTGCCAGCAGCTTATTCGGGACAGCAGACAATGAGCAGTTCTTC CASSLFGTADNEQFF
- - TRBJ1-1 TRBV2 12 TGTGCCAGCAGTGTACAACAGCTTGAAGCTTTCTTT CASSVQQLEAFF